This T cell receptor beta chain was sequenced during a study of shared clonotypes between healthy human individuals. Background on the study: Samples came from two female and a few male donors aged 18 to 49.

CDR1 is SGHRS, CDR2 YFSETQ, per germline. This CDR3 is built from 15 residues. V was clipped by 0 bases and J by 1 base, with 8 bases between them. A remark on this clone: Antigen specificity is unknown. The sample holds other DNA sequences that translate to the same CDR3.

Profiling relied on immunoSEQ multiplex PCR, and the TCRdb table lists in-frame clones only, not all of them. The table lists some 2,500,000 clones, under 95% of them singletons, with 0.3% to 0.4% in the top ten. Study-level findings and limits: A limitation of the genetic and exposure-history diversity represented arose from few donors.

The V gene is TRBV5-1, the J gene TRBJ1-5; D may be TRBD1 (6 bases). Input material: naive CD4+ T cells from PBMCs. Subset of the sample: CD45RA+ positively selected. The TCR sequence derives from a man between 18 and 29 years old in good health. Some clones in this sample may be carry-over from other donors' samples. DNA for the CDR3: TGCGCCAGCAGCTTGGATGGGACAAGCAATCAGCCCCAGCATTTT. Its protein is CASSLDGTSNQPQHF. Drawing the rest from reference TRBV5-1 and TRBJ1-5, the complete variable domain is KAGVTQTPRYLIKTRGQQVTLSCSPISGHRSVSWYQQTPGQGLQFLFEYFSETQRNKGNFPGRFSGRQFSNSRSEMNVSTLELGDSALYLCASSLDGTSNQPQHFGDGTRLSIL.